The source of this T cell receptor beta chain is a study of blood T cell repertoires in COVID-19. As for the study in general: The origin of the acute and convalescent COVID-19 samples was the United States, Italy and Spain. Nucleic acid was either cDNA or gDNA, and it came from T cells, B-cell-depleted T cells, or PBMCs.

Seattle enrolled patients during active infection and tracked them longitudinally. The CDR3 has 14 residues. The V gene's germline CDR1 is MNHNY and CDR2 SVGAGI (reference sequence). The ends lost 7 bases at V and 6 bases at J; junction bases unmatched: 9. TCRdb's copy holds only in-frame clones and misses some; the assay was immunoSEQ multiplex PCR. The data show tens of thousands of clones, 65% to 85% seen once. The specimen sequenced was peripheral blood. The rearrangement uses TRBV6-6 and TRBJ1-5; 7 bases are shared with TRBD1. The TCR was taken from a man aged 65 to 85 with COVID-19, enrolled during active disease. CDR3 region: CASIDEGAGQPQHF. As DNA, the CDR3 is TGTGCCAGCATCGACGAGGGGGCAGGTCAGCCCCAGCATTTT.